Listed below are T cell receptor beta chains from one sample, sequenced in a study of blood T cells in healthy people across ages. TCRdb processed the 5' RACE reads anew with MiXCR; each CDR3 protein has one entry. The table has approximately 940,000 distinct CDR3 sequences, 40% to 60% seen once. Material for sequencing was blood. These TCRs come from a man younger than 45 in good health. Both conserved end residues are part of each CDR3. The D gene is left open where the match is weak. A clone size is listed for some rows: how often the clone was seen (once, few, many), or a class if it is expanded.

>TRBD1|TRBJ2-7|TRBV6-2/TRBV6-3|.
CASSSGGTGTYEQYF
TGTGCCAGCAGTTCCGGCGGGACAGGGACATACGAGCAGTACTTC
>TRBD1|TRBJ1-6|TRBV7-3|.
CATKMGTDWNSPLHF
TGTGCCACCAAAATGGGGACAGACTGGAATTCACCCCTCCACTTT
>TRBD1|TRBJ2-7|TRBV7-8|.
CANSAGQGTYEQYF
TGTGCCAACAGCGCGGGACAGGGAACCTACGAGCAGTACTTC
>.|TRBJ1-5|TRBV12-3/TRBV12-4|.
CASSLGVSNQPRHF
TGTGCCAGCAGTCTAGGGGTATCCAATCAGCCCCGGCATTTT
>TRBD2|TRBJ2-7|TRBV6-1|once
CASSERGETIYEQYF
TGTGCCAGCAGTGAACGGGGGGAGACGATCTACGAGCAGTACTTC
>.|TRBJ2-1|TRBV4-1|.
CASSRPGHRDNEQFF
TGCGCCAGCAGCCGACCGGGACATAGGGACAATGAGCAGTTCTTC
>.|TRBJ2-7|TRBV15|.
CATKAEVANSYEQYF
TGTGCCACCAAAGCAGAAGTCGCCAACTCCTACGAGCAGTACTTC
>.|TRBJ1-6|TRBV6-1|.
CASPNPSSNSPLHF
TGTGCCAGCCCTAACCCGAGTTCTAATTCACCCCTCCACTTT
>.|TRBJ1-4|TRBV11-2|.
CASSLGEGVSSKLFF
TGTGCCAGCAGCTTAGGGGAGGGGGTCTCATCAAAACTGTTTTTT
>.|TRBJ2-5|TRBV6-1|.
CASSEGAGIKTQYF
TGTGCCAGCAGTGAAGGGGCAGGGATAAAGACCCAGTACTTC
>TRBD1|TRBJ2-7|TRBV4-1|few
CASSQGTGRSYEQYF
TGCGCCAGCAGCCAGGGGACAGGGAGGTCCTACGAGCAGTACTTC
>.|TRBJ2-7|TRBV27|few
CASSLVTGAAEQYF
TGTGCCAGCAGTTTAGTGACGGGGGCGGCCGAGCAGTACTTC
>.|TRBJ2-7|TRBV28|.
CASRDTSYEQYF
TGTGCCAGCCGGGACACCTCCTACGAGCAGTACTTC
>.|TRBJ2-7|TRBV5-1|.
CASSLVTTVREQYF
TGCGCCAGCAGCTTGGTTACCACTGTTCGCGAGCAGTACTTC
>.|TRBJ2-4|TRBV4-2|.
CASSQDVRGGAGNIQYF
TGTGCCAGCAGCCAAGATGTTAGGGGGGGGGCCGGTAACATTCAGTACTTC
>TRBD1|TRBJ1-4|TRBV5-1|.
CASSWNQGATNEKLFF
TGCGCCAGCAGCTGGAACCAGGGGGCGACTAATGAAAAACTGTTTTTT
>TRBD2|TRBJ2-3|TRBV5-1|few
CASSRTAGSTDTQYF
TGCGCCAGCAGCCGCACAGCGGGGAGCACAGATACGCAGTATTTT
>TRBD1|TRBJ2-3|TRBV7-2|.
CASSSPDREISTQYF
TGTGCCAGCAGCTCCCCGGACAGGGAAATCTCCACGCAGTATTTT
>.|TRBJ1-3|TRBV4-3|.
CASSQDWGSGNTIYF
TGCGCCAGCAGCCAAGATTGGGGGTCTGGAAACACCATATATTTT
>.|TRBJ1-1|TRBV14|.
CASSHSLMNTEAFF
TGTGCCAGCAGCCATAGCCTCATGAACACTGAAGCTTTCTTT
>TRBD1|TRBJ2-1|TRBV29-1|.
CSGDTQGVREQFF
TGCAGCGGTGATACACAGGGGGTACGGGAGCAGTTCTTC
>.|TRBJ1-2|TRBV7-9|.
CASSPLVGSGGYTF
TGTGCCAGCAGCCCCCTCGTGGGGTCTGGAGGCTACACCTTC
>.|TRBJ2-7|TRBV29-1|.
CSVGSSGGDEQYF
TGCAGCGTTGGGTCCTCCGGGGGCGACGAGCAGTACTTC
>TRBD1|TRBJ1-1|TRBV3-1|few
CASSPRQGTAEAFF
TGTGCCAGCAGCCCGAGACAGGGGACTGCTGAAGCTTTCTTT
>.|TRBJ2-3|TRBV3-1|.
CASSRPSVSTDTQYF
TGTGCCAGCAGCCGCCCCTCAGTCAGCACAGATACGCAGTATTTT
>.|TRBJ2-3|TRBV4-1|.
CASSQETGDGEQYF
TGCGCCAGCAGCCAAGAAACCGGGGATGGTGAGCAGTATTTT
>.|TRBJ2-3|TRBV5-6|.
CASSLAQPWDTQYF
TGTGCCAGCAGCTTGGCGCAGCCATGGGATACGCAGTATTTT
>.|TRBJ1-5|TRBV7-2|.
CASSLSRGSNQPQHF
TGTGCCAGCAGCTTATCAAGAGGGAGCAATCAGCCCCAGCATTTT
>TRBD1|TRBJ2-3|TRBV9|few
CASSVVPGGDRGHTQYF
TGTGCCAGCAGCGTAGTTCCTGGCGGGGACAGGGGGCACACGCAGTATTTT
>TRBD1|TRBJ1-1|TRBV5-1|.
CASSASRWRQGNTEAFF
TGCGCCAGCAGCGCCTCGAGGTGGAGACAGGGGAACACTGAAGCTTTCTTT
>TRBD1|TRBJ2-7|TRBV3-1|few
CASSQLGTAYEQYF
TGTGCCAGCAGCCAGCTCGGGACAGCCTACGAGCAGTACTTC